This TCR beta chain was documented in a study of T-cell reconstitution after alpha-beta-depleted transplantation in children. Germline V lookup: CDR1 SGDLS, CDR2 YYNGEE. Losses at the gene ends were 0 bases for V and 3 bases for J; bases not matched to a gene: 4. CDR3 length equals 17 residues. This sample's TCRbeta library carried unique molecular identifier barcodes. TCRdb redid the calling of the PCR reads with MiXCR, one entry per CDR3 protein. This table has 750,000 to 950,000 distinct CDR3 sequences, roughly 15% appearing once. The TCR originated in a male patient aged 10 to 17 who had a stem cell transplant for acute lymphoblastic leukemia, so the T cells may come from the graft donor. The chain links TRBV9 to TRBJ2-3; 13 positions agree with TRBD2. Sequenced material: PBMCs, mostly from graft donor cells, taken 360 days after TCRalphabeta/CD19-depleted stem cell transplant. CDR3 in DNA: TGTGCCAGCAGCGTAGACGGGACTAGCGGGACAACAGATACGCAGTATTTT. Encoded protein: CASSVDGTSGTTDTQYF.